This TCR beta chain originates from a study of shared clonotypes between healthy human individuals. Study-wide points: Sorted-subset samples were not fully sequenced, rarefaction indicated. With few donors, the genetic and exposure-history diversity represented was limited.

The CDR3 length is 14 residues. V lost 5 bases, J lost 7 bases, and 8 bases stayed unmatched. Germline V gene sequence: CDR1 LNHDA, CDR2 SQIVND (reference sequence). Turning to this clone: Its antigen is unknown.

Sequenced by immunoSEQ multiplex PCR; TCRdb stores in-frame clones only, minus some. This table holds some 690,000 clones, 90% found once. The sequence was obtained from a man aged 18 to 30 in good health. Some clones in this sample may be carry-over from other donors' samples. The gene calls are TRBV19 and TRBJ1-3, with TRBD1 identical over 7 bases. The sample comprised memory CD8+ T cells from PBMCs. Subset here: CD45RO+ cells pooled with CCR7-negative TemRA cells. The CDR3: CASSPRTGGNTIYF. The CDR3, as DNA: TGTGCCAGTAGTCCCAGGACAGGTGGGAACACCATATATTTT.